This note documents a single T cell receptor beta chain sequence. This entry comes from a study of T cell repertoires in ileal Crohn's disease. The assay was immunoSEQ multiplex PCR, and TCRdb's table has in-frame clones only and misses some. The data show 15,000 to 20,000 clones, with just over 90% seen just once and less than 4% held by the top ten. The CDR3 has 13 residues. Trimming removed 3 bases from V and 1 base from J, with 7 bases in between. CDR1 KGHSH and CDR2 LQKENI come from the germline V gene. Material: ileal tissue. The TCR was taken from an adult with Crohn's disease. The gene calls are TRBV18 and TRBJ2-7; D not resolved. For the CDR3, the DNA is TGTGCCAGCTCACCGTACGGGTCCTACGAGCAGTACTTC. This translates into CASSPYGSYEQYF.